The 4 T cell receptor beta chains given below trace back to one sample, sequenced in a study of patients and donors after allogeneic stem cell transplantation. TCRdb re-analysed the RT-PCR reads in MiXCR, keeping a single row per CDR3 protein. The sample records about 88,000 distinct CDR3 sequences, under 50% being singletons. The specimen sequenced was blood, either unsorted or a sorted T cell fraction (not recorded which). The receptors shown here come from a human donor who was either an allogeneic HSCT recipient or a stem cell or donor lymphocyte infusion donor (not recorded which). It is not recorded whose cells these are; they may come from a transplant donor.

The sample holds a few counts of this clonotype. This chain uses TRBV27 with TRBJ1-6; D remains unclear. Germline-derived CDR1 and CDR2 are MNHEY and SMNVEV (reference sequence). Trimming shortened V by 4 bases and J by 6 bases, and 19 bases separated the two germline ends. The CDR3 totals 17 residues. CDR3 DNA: TGTGCCAGCAGTTCTGAGCCCAGTGGGTATGGTAATTCACCCCTCCACTTT. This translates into CASSSEPSGYGNSPLHF.

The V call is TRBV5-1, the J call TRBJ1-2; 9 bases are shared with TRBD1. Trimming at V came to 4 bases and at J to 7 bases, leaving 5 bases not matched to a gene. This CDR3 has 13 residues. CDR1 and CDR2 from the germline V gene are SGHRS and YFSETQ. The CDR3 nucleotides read TGCGCCAGCAGCCAGGGACAGGGCAGTGGCTACACCTTC. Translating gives CASSQGQGSGYTF.

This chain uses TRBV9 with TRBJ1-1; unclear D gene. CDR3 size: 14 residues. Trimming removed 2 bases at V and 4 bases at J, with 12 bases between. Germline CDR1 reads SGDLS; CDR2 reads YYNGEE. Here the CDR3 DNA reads TGTGCCAGCAGCGTTGACATCCATGCCACTGAAGCTTTCTTT. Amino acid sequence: CASSVDIHATEAFF.

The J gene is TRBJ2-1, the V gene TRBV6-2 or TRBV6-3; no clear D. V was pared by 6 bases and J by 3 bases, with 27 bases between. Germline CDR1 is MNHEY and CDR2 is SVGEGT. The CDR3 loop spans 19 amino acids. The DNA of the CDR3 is TGTGCCAGCAGCCGTGCGGCTCCCAGCCGAGTGTTTCGCTACAATGAGCAGTTCTTC. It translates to CASSRAAPSRVFRYNEQFF.